The 17 T cell receptor beta chains below all came from one sample that was sequenced in a study of early T cells in non-severe SARS-CoV-2 infection. Via MiXCR, TCRdb re-called the 5' RACE reads, giving one row per CDR3 protein. This repertoire shows approximately 120,000 distinct CDR3 sequences, under 15% found once; its top ten account for just over 20%. Sequencing was done on a sample of whole blood. The receptors were sampled from an adult who was a healthcare worker with PCR-confirmed SARS-CoV-2 infection or an uninfected control (not recorded which).

This clonotype turned up a few times. The chain couples TRBV12-3 or TRBV12-4 to TRBJ2-1; D remains ambiguous. CDR3 length equals 13 residues. V was pared by 5 bases and J by 9 bases, with 14 bases between. CDR3 nucleotides: TGTGCCAGCAGTCCCCAAAGGTTTACTGAGCAGTTCTTC. It specifies CASSPQRFTEQFF.

This clonotype was recorded a few times. This rearrangement joins TRBV12-3 or TRBV12-4 to TRBJ1-2, with 8 bases fitting TRBD1. The CDR3 consists of 14 residues. Trimming at V came to 5 bases and at J to 2 bases, leaving 4 bases not matched to a gene. The CDR3 region has the DNA TGTGCCAGCAGTCTGGACAGGGTAAACTATGGCTACACCTTC. Its protein is CASSLDRVNYGYTF.

On this clonotype itself: This may arise from a read error, as a much more abundant clone is one base away. The chain carries TRBV12-3 or TRBV12-4 and TRBJ1-1; D is ambiguous. V was clipped by 6 bases and J by 3 bases, with 11 bases between them. The CDR3 sequence is 13 residues long. Written as DNA, the CDR3 is TGTGCCAGCAGGTTGTGGGAGTACACTGAAGCTTTCTTT. Its translation: CASRLWEYTEAFF.

This chain links TRBV19 with TRBJ2-7, with TRBD1 identical over 8 bases. Germline lookup yields CDR1 LNHDA and CDR2 SQIVND (reference sequence). The CDR3 length is 14 residues. Losses at the gene ends were 2 bases for V and 5 bases for J; bases not matched to a gene: 5. The DNA for the CDR3 is TGTGCCAGTAGTATAAGTCAGGGGGCCAACGAGCAGTACTTC. It yields the protein CASSISQGANEQYF.

This chain links TRBV12-3 or TRBV12-4 with TRBJ1-4; D not resolved. V dropped 5 bases and J dropped 2 bases, with 12 bases sitting between them. CDR3 length equals 15 residues. CDR3 in DNA: TGTGCCAGCAGTCCCACCGGACGGACTAATGAAAAACTGTTTTTT. Its translation: CASSPTGRTNEKLFF.

Ten or more counts support this clonotype. The V and J genes are TRBV10-1 and TRBJ2-3; TRBD2 agrees at 10 bases. The CDR3 is 17 amino acids. Trimming at V came to 4 bases and at J to 2 bases, leaving 9 bases not matched to a gene. Germline CDR1 and CDR2: WNHNN and SYGVQD (reference sequence). Here the CDR3 reads CASSAWLAGAYTDTQYF. The CDR3 bases are TGCGCCAGCAGTGCGTGGCTAGCGGGGGCGTACACAGATACGCAGTATTTT.

This clonotype was counted between two and nine times. The rearrangement joins TRBV6-2 or TRBV6-3 to TRBJ2-3, with 10 bases aligning to TRBD2. The germline V gene has CDR1 MNHEY and CDR2 SVGEGT. The CDR3 contains 15 residues. The V segment lost 10 bases and the J segment 1 base; nucleotides outside the gene matches: 8. CDR3 region: CATHRSGGGTDTQYF. In DNA, the CDR3 is TGTGCCACCCACCGGAGCGGGGGGGGCACAGATACGCAGTATTTT.

The table lists this clonotype with a few counts. The J gene is TRBJ2-2, the V gene TRBV3-1; the D is unclear. Trimming pared 6 bases from V and 3 bases from J, leaving 14 bases between. Per the germline V gene, CDR1 is LGHDT and CDR2 is YNNKEL (reference sequence). This CDR3 has 15 amino acids. CDR3 DNA sequence: TGTGCCAGCAGACGACAAGACACGTACACCGGGGAGCTGTTTTTT. As protein: CASRRQDTYTGELFF.

The V gene is TRBV29-1, the J gene TRBJ2-1; D could derive from TRBD1 or TRBD2 (5 bases each). The ends were cut back, 1 base at V and 2 bases at J, with 15 bases in the middle. CDR3 length: 16 amino acids. Germline-derived CDR1 and CDR2 are SQVTM and ANQGSEA. The CDR3 bases are TGCAGCGTTGAAGTAAGGGGAGCCAGGACCTACAATGAGCAGTTCTTC. Its translation: CSVEVRGARTYNEQFF.

This clonotype was picked up one time. The J gene is TRBJ1-1, the V gene TRBV6-6, with D unresolved. V was clipped by 8 bases and J by 0 bases, with 7 bases between them. Germline V gives CDR1 MNHNY, CDR2 SVGAGI (reference sequence). There are 12 residues in the CDR3. The CDR3 loop reads CASVSVNTEAFF. The CDR3 bases are TGTGCCAGCGTATCAGTGAACACTGAAGCTTTCTTT.

This chain links TRBV5-1 with TRBJ1-3; D unclear. With 0 bases removed from V and 8 bases from J, the gap between germline ends came to 9 bases. Germline CDR1 reads SGHRS; CDR2 reads YFSETQ. The CDR3 runs 13 residues. The CDR3 nucleotides are TGCGCCAGCAGCTTGGATCCAGAGGACACCATATATTTT. It encodes CASSLDPEDTIYF.

The chain links TRBV6-6 to TRBJ1-5, with a possible D match to TRBD1 (6 bases). V dropped 1 base and J dropped 0 bases, with 10 bases sitting between them. The CDR3 is 16 amino acids. Germline loops: CDR1 MNHNY, CDR2 SVGAGI (reference sequence). CDR3 protein: CASSYLAGDSNQPQHF. DNA of the CDR3: TGTGCCAGCAGTTACTTGGCAGGGGATAGCAATCAGCCCCAGCATTTT.

This clonotype was detected once. Being one base from a much bigger clone, this may be a read error. V usage is TRBV7-6 and J usage is TRBJ2-1, with TRBD1 identical over 9 bases. This CDR3 region has 16 residues. CDR1 is SGHVS and CDR2 is FNYEAQ in the germline V gene. Here the CDR3 reads CANSSFLGQGNNEQFF. The CDR3 coding sequence is TGTGCCAACAGCTCCTTTCTGGGACAGGGAAACAATGAGCAGTTCTTC.

This clonotype was observed a few times. This chain links TRBV25-1 with TRBJ1-5, with D possibly TRBD1 on 5 matching bases. Trimming cost V 1 base and J 1 base, with 8 bases left between them. Germline V gives CDR1 MGHDK, CDR2 SYGVNS. The CDR3 sequence is 15 residues long. CDR3 coding DNA: TGTGCCAGCAGTGAATCTTGGGGCAGCAATCAGCCCCAGCATTTT. Encoded protein: CASSESWGSNQPQHF.

The chain employs TRBV5-6 and TRBJ1-2; D not resolved. The V and J ends lost 3 bases and 4 bases respectively, with 16 bases between them. This CDR3 has 15 residues. Germline V gives CDR1 SGHDT, CDR2 YYEEEE. This CDR3 is CASSYTTGPGYGYTF. Here the CDR3 DNA reads TGTGCCAGCAGCTATACCACTGGGCCGGGCTATGGCTACACCTTC.

This clonotype was counted many times. The V and J genes are TRBV7-2 and TRBJ2-3; the D gene is possibly TRBD2 (5 bases). This CDR3 is 16 amino acids long. V was cut by 5 bases and J by 4 bases, with 19 bases left in between. Germline CDR1 is SGHTA and CDR2 is FQGNSA. The DNA of the CDR3 is TGTGCCAGCAGCCTCCCGCAGTCCGGGATTTCAGATACGCAGTATTTT. Protein sequence: CASSLPQSGISDTQYF. The full variable domain, in which reference TRBV7-2 and TRBJ2-3 provide the parts outside the CDR3, is GAGVSQSPSNKVTEKGKDVELRCDPISGHTALYWYRQSLGQGLEFLIYFQGNSAPDKSGLPSDRFSAERTGGSVSTLTIQRTQQEDSAVYLCASSLPQSGISDTQYFGPGTRLTVL.

The chain uses TRBV3-1 and TRBJ1-1; D gene unclear. The CDR3 has 13 residues. V was clipped by 4 bases and J by 3 bases, with 9 bases between them. The germline V gene encodes CDR1 LGHDT and CDR2 YNNKEL (reference sequence). In DNA, the CDR3 is TGTGCCAGCAGCCCCCTTCAGGACACTGAAGCTTTCTTT. Its protein product is CASSPLQDTEAFF.